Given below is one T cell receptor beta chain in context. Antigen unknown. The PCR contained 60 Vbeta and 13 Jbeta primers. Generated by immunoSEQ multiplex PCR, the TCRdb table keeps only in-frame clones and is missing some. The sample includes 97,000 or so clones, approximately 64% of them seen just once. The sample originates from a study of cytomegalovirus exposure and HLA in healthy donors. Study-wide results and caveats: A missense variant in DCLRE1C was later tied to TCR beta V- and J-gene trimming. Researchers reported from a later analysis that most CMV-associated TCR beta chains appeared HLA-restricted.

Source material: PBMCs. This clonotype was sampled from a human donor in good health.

The CDR3 region has the DNA TGTGCCAGCAGCTTCGCGACTAGCGGGGGTACAGATACGCAGTATTTT. Translating it yields CASSFATSGGTDTQYF. This chain uses TRBV7-9 with TRBJ2-3; the match to TRBD2 covers 12 bases. Germline trimming cut 3 bases from V and 3 bases from J; bases unmatched to any gene: 4. Germline CDR1 is SEHNR and CDR2 is FQNEAQ (reference sequence). This CDR3 region has 16 residues.